This T cell receptor beta chain is drawn from a study of neoadjuvant nivolumab and ipilimumab in lung cancer (dated by TCRdb to the early 2020s). Notes on the research overall: In the NEOSTAR trial, nivolumab was administered intravenously at 3 mg/kg on days 1, 15 and 29, and the combination arm also received ipilimumab 1 mg/kg on day 1 only. The major pathologic response (MPR) rate in the intention-to-treat population in each study arm was designated as the primary trial endpoint. Of the approximately 43 patients with operable NSCLC treated in the trial, approximately 23 were randomized to nivolumab monotherapy and roughly 20 to nivolumab plus ipilimumab. The study compared TCR repertoires in pretherapy (baseline) peripheral blood with TCR repertoires in tumors resected at surgery after neoadjuvant immune checkpoint blockade. Seven patients had matched pretherapy and resected tumor pairs analyzed, with four treated with nivolumab and three with nivolumab plus ipilimumab. What the authors observed across the whole study: No significant correlation was found between TCR clonality and pathologic tumor regression, and only a single major-pathologic-response sample was available for the analysis of TCR clonality versus pathologic tumor regression. TCR sequencing was performed in a small number of samples. From pretherapy to surgery, increases in tumor T-cell richness and clonality were observed in three of three dual-therapy tumors but in only two of four nivolumab-treated tumors. TCR richness and clonality were greater in resected tumors than in tumor-adjacent uninvolved lung, and increases were seen in more dual-therapy-treated tumors. Richness in tumors resected after neoadjuvant therapy showed a positive correlation with pretherapy blood TCR richness (Spearman R of about 0.86).

The method was the immunoSEQ multiplex PCR assay. The original methods were these. Richness and clonality were used to summarize the repertoires, and clones that significantly expanded or contracted between pre- and post-therapy samples were identified. The table was pulled from immuneACCESS by TCRdb, which kept in-frame rearrangements only. Such tables lose some clones; where checked, under half of the loss comes from unresolved V genes, and the rest has no known cause. V and J calls and clone size are copied from that table; D and trimming were computed from the DNA. The table for this sample lists about 29,000 clones; about 80% of them were counted only once. The ten top clones hold around a sixth of the sample. The sample's time point label is to be understood as: at surgical resection after neoadjuvant nivolumab +/- ipilimumab. The samples were obtained from NEOSTAR, a phase 2 randomized trial that tested neoadjuvant nivolumab or nivolumab plus ipilimumab, followed by surgery, in operable NSCLC.

After removal of 7 bases from V and 1 base from J, the junction retains 2 bases not matched to a gene. The CDR3 sequence holds 13 residues, the cysteine and phenylalanine included. The CDR3 DNA has 39 bases and is translated from base 1. According to the germline V gene, CDR1 reads SGHRS and CDR2 reads YFSETQ. Of note for this clone: It has no known antigen specificity. No per-base quality is available; no much larger clone lies one base away.

The receptor's source is an adult with non-small cell lung cancer. The rearrangement joined TRBV5-1 to TRBJ2-3; 8 bases in the junction line up with TRBD2. Here the sequenced sample was tumor tissue, taken after neoadjuvant nivolumab, alone or with ipilimumab, at or shortly before surgery. CDR3 loop: CASFSGGTDTQYF. The DNA sequence is as follows: TGCGCCAGCTTTAGCGGGGGCACAGATACGCAGTATTTT.